The sequence of this T cell receptor beta chain was determined in a study of blood T cell repertoires in COVID-19. Study details: Collection of acute and convalescent COVID-19 samples took place in the United States, Italy and Spain.

Source study methods: Amplification from reference gene primers served as the basis for estimated nucleated cell counts. The data were produced by immunoSEQ multiplex PCR, yet TCRdb's version contains in-frame clones alone and is incomplete. D and trimming come from the DNA, and the V and J calls and clone size come from that table. The sample shows roughly 100,000 clones, approximately 76% of them seen only once. This clone was observed a single time. Trimming cost V 6 bases and J 5 bases; bases outside gene matches: 8. Germline V CDR1 and CDR2: MDHEN, SYDVKM. This CDR3 contains 14 residues. V is TRBV28 and J is TRBJ1-1; 8 nucleotides agree with TRBD1. Sequenced material: peripheral blood. This receptor was obtained from a man in his 70s with acute or convalescent COVID-19. Here the CDR3 DNA reads TGTGCCAGCAGATTTGGACAGGGACGGACTGAAGCTTTCTTT. It translates to CASRFGQGRTEAFF.